Below, 21 T cell receptor beta chains from the same sample are listed, as sequenced in a study of low-dose radiotherapy and immunotherapy resistance in tumors. Time point defined: after trial treatment. The treatment denotes: LDRT plus nivolumab, ipilimumab, low-dose cyclophosphamide and aspirin (RACIN trial). With TRAV- and TRBV-specific primers, first-strand cDNA was made, covering the alpha and beta chains. Over about 19 PCR cycles, TCRs were amplified from a constant-region primer and V-primer adapter. TCRdb re-called the reads through MiXCR, storing one row per CDR3 protein. The table shows 80,000 or so distinct CDR3 sequences, with around 17% occurring only once. The sample consisted of PBMCs, taken after low-dose radiotherapy plus immunotherapy. The receptor set was obtained from a male donor with prostate cancer.

The sample holds many counts of this clonotype. This rearrangement joins TRBV24-1 to TRBJ2-6; TRBD1 agrees at 7 bases. Unmatched junction bases numbered 16, after V lost 5 bases and J lost 1 base. The CDR3 totals 20 residues. CDR1 KGHDR and CDR2 SFDVKD come from the germline V gene. The CDR3 here is CATSAPAGAGGVSGANVLTF. The CDR3, as DNA: TGTGCCACCAGTGCCCCAGCCGGGGCAGGGGGTGTTTCTGGGGCCAACGTCCTGACTTTC.

This clonotype has ten or more counts. The chain carries TRBV5-1 and TRBJ2-1; 14 nucleotides match TRBD2. Germline V gene sequence: CDR1 SGHRS, CDR2 YFSETQ. V lost 3 bases, J lost 10 bases, and 6 bases stayed unmatched. The length of the CDR3 is 15 residues. CDR3: CASSWGLAGASEQFF. In nucleotides, the CDR3 is TGCGCCAGCAGCTGGGGACTAGCGGGAGCTTCCGAGCAGTTCTTC.

There are many counts of this clonotype. As DNA, the CDR3 is TGCGCCAGCAGCTTTACCGGGAGCACCTACGAGCAGTACTTC. Protein: CASSFTGSTYEQYF. J is TRBJ2-7 and V is TRBV5-1, with D possibly TRBD2 on 6 matching bases. Between the trimmed V and J ends, which lost 2 bases and 2 bases, there was a span of 11 bases. This CDR3 contains 14 residues. Germline V lookup: CDR1 SGHRS, CDR2 YFSETQ.

This clonotype has at least ten counts. The V call is TRBV11-3, the J call TRBJ2-3; D uncertain. V gave up 1 base and J gave up 0 bases, with 8 bases separating them. The CDR3 is 15 amino acids. CDR1 SGHNT and CDR2 YENEEA come from the germline V gene. The CDR3 DNA follows: TGTGCCAGCAGCTTAGCCGGCCAGAGCACAGATACGCAGTATTTT. Translated, it gives CASSLAGQSTDTQYF.

This clonotype has at least ten counts. This CDR3 reads CASSQVASGRAHEQYF. The CDR3 region has the DNA TGTGCCAGCAGCCAAGTGGCTAGCGGGAGAGCCCACGAGCAGTACTTC. The rearrangement links TRBV3-1 to TRBJ2-7, with 10 positions matching TRBD2. The germline gives CDR1 LGHDT, CDR2 YNNKEL (reference sequence). CDR3 length: 16 amino acids. The junction had 8 bases not matched to a gene; V was cut back by 1 base and J by 5 bases.

This clonotype was seen at least ten times. V usage is TRBV20-1 and J usage is TRBJ2-7, with a tentative D call TRBD1 (6 bases). The CDR3 runs 16 residues. The ends were cut back, 3 bases at V and 0 bases at J, with 18 bases in the middle. Germline CDR1 reads DFQATT; CDR2 reads SNEGSKA (reference sequence). The DNA of the CDR3 is TGCAGTGCTAGGCTCCCAAGGGCAGGGGCCTCCTACGAGCAGTACTTC. Amino acid sequence: CSARLPRAGASYEQYF.

At least ten counts were recorded for this clonotype. V is TRBV5-4 and J is TRBJ2-7, with 8 bases lining up with TRBD1. Unmatched junction bases numbered 10, after V lost 4 bases and J lost 7 bases. The length of the CDR3 is 14 residues. Germline values: CDR1 SGHNT, CDR2 YYREEE (reference sequence). This chain's CDR3 is CASSRKQGDYEQYF. CDR3 sequence (DNA): TGTGCCAGCAGCAGGAAACAGGGGGATTATGAGCAGTACTTC.

The V gene is TRBV6-1, the J gene TRBJ2-1, with 13 bases matching TRBD2. The CDR3 covers 15 residues. The germline V gene has CDR1 MNHNS and CDR2 SASEGT. With V trimmed by 10 bases and J by 7 bases, 10 bases remained unmatched. Here the CDR3 reads CAIGTSGTAENEQFF. CDR3 coding DNA: TGTGCCATCGGGACTAGCGGGACGGCGGAGAATGAGCAGTTCTTC.

This clonotype has at least ten counts. This sequence joins TRBV6-2 or TRBV6-3 and TRBJ2-2, with D possibly TRBD1 on 5 matching bases. Germline CDR1 is MNHEY and CDR2 is SVGEGT. The CDR3 loop spans 13 amino acids. Trimming shortened V by 11 bases and J by 5 bases, and 15 bases separated the two germline ends. The CDR3 region is CALSAGYTGELFF. The CDR3 DNA is TGTGCCCTCTCAGCAGGGTATACCGGGGAGCTGTTTTTT.

This clonotype was seen ten or more times. The rearrangement links TRBV12-3 or TRBV12-4 to TRBJ2-7; D may match TRBD1 or TRBD2 (7 bases each). CDR3 length equals 17 residues. V was cut by 2 bases and J by 2 bases, with 19 bases left in between. CDR3 sequence (DNA): TGTGCCAGCAGTTTATGGGAGGGGGCTAGCGGAACCTACGAGCAGTACTTC. It specifies CASSLWEGASGTYEQYF.

This clonotype was seen repeatedly, ten times or more. The rearrangement links TRBV5-4 to TRBJ2-1, with TRBD2 matching 14 bases. The junction had 5 bases not matched to a gene; V was cut back by 4 bases and J by 5 bases. The CDR3 consists of 16 residues. Germline V gene sequence: CDR1 SGHNT, CDR2 YYREEE (reference sequence). CDR3 sequence reads: CASSPGLAGAHNEQFF. In nucleotides, the CDR3 is TGTGCCAGCAGCCCGGGACTAGCGGGAGCACACAATGAGCAGTTCTTC.

This clonotype was detected a few times. The chain combines TRBV7-2 with TRBJ2-3, with TRBD2 matching over 10 bases. V lost 1 base to trimming and J lost 4 bases; unmatched junction nucleotides: 5. CDR3 length equals 16 residues. Germline lookup yields CDR1 SGHTA and CDR2 FQGNSA. CDR3 amino acids: CASSLVSGRAADTQYF. The DNA for the CDR3 is TGTGCCAGCAGCTTAGTAAGCGGGAGGGCCGCAGATACGCAGTATTTT.

This clonotype was seen ten or more times. This sequence joins TRBV6-1 and TRBJ1-6; perhaps TRBD1 as D (5 bases). The length of the CDR3 is 15 residues. The germline gives CDR1 MNHNS, CDR2 SASEGT. V dropped 3 bases and J dropped 7 bases, with 13 bases sitting between them. The CDR3 protein is CASSDRGRENSPLHF. The CDR3 bases are TGTGCCAGCAGTGATCGGGGCAGGGAAAATTCACCCCTCCACTTT.

The chain recombines TRBV13 with TRBJ2-5, with 7 bases aligning to TRBD1. J lost 1 base, V lost 6 bases, and 11 bases had no gene match. Germline V gives CDR1 PRHDT, CDR2 FYEKMQ (reference sequence). The CDR3 totals 16 residues. CDR3 region: CASRITNRGIQETQYF. CDR3 sequence (DNA): TGTGCCAGCAGGATAACGAACAGGGGAATCCAAGAGACCCAGTACTTC.

In this sample, this clonotype turned up many times. The CDR3 coding sequence is TGTGCCAGCAGCCCGGTTACTGGGAATACGCAGTATTTT. Residues: CASSPVTGNTQYF. The chain is built from TRBV28 and TRBJ2-3, with unresolved D. Trimming stripped 6 bases from V and 7 bases from J, with 14 bases between. The CDR3 loop spans 13 amino acids. The V gene's germline CDR1 is MDHEN and CDR2 SYDVKM.

In this sample, this clonotype turned up many times. The chain recombines TRBV28 with TRBJ2-5; D possibly corresponds to TRBD2 (7 bases). The CDR3 loop spans 14 amino acids. In germline, CDR1 is MDHEN, CDR2 SYDVKM. V lost 6 bases to trimming and J lost 2 bases, with 13 bases between them. The CDR3 is CASRGGTLQETQYF. In DNA, the CDR3 is TGTGCCAGCAGGGGAGGGACACTTCAAGAGACCCAGTACTTC.

This clonotype occurred many times. The CDR3 DNA is TGTGCCAGCAGCTTAGTCATCTCGGGAGGGCGGAGAACAGATACGCAGTATTTT. Its translation: CASSLVISGGRRTDTQYF. The V and J genes are TRBV7-2 and TRBJ2-3, with 8 positions matching TRBD2. The germline CDR1 and CDR2 sequences are SGHTA and FQGNSA. The CDR3 has 18 residues. V was clipped by 1 base and J by 3 bases; unmatched bases: 12.

V gene TRBV20-1 combines with J gene TRBJ2-7; D perhaps matches TRBD1 (5 bases). The CDR3 contains 10 residues. The V end lost 8 bases, the J end lost 4 bases, and 9 bases lay between the germline ends. In germline, CDR1 is DFQATT, CDR2 SNEGSKA (reference sequence). This CDR3 is CSRNRYEQYF. Written as DNA, the CDR3 is TGCAGTAGGAACAGGTACGAGCAGTACTTC.

This clonotype has ten or more counts. CDR3 sequence: CASSALQGYTGELFF. The CDR3 DNA follows: TGTGCCAGCAGTGCTCTACAGGGTTACACCGGGGAGCTGTTTTTT. The chain links TRBV6-4 to TRBJ2-2; tentative D call: TRBD1 (6 bases). The CDR3 sequence is 15 residues long. The V end was cut by 4 bases, the J end by 3 bases, with 12 bases between. Germline V gives CDR1 MRHNA, CDR2 SNTAGT.

Many counts were recorded for this clonotype. This chain joins TRBV18 and TRBJ2-7; 10 bases are shared with TRBD1. Trimming took 5 bases from V and 9 from J; bases not matched to a gene: 7. CDR1 is KGHSH and CDR2 is LQKENI in the germline V gene. The length of the CDR3 is 13 residues. The CDR3 DNA sequence: TGTGCCAGCTCATCCGGGACAGGGGAGGCGCAGTACTTC. This gives the protein CASSSGTGEAQYF.

Many counts were recorded for this clonotype. This chain joins TRBV30 and TRBJ2-3; TRBD1 might be the D (5 bases). Germline assignment: CDR1 GTSNPN and CDR2 SVGIG (reference sequence). The CDR3 has 12 residues. V lost 5 bases, J lost 4 bases, and 10 bases lay in between. CDR3 coding DNA: TGTGCCTGGGACAGTGGGGCAGATACGCAGTATTTT. Translating gives CAWDSGADTQYF.